This T cell receptor beta chain was documented in a study of blood T cell repertoires in COVID-19. V was pared by 4 bases and J by 6 bases, with 6 bases of the junction left unmatched. The V gene's germline CDR1 is KGHSH and CDR2 LQKENI. This CDR3 is 14 amino acids long. Method: immunoSEQ multiplex PCR; TCRdb's copy keeps in-frame clones and lacks some. The repertoire consists of some 240,000 clones, with roughly 90% occurring once and the leading ten covering around 2.3%. The material sequenced was peripheral blood. This sequence originates from a woman in her sixties or seventies with COVID-19, enrolled during active disease. The chain links TRBV18 to TRBJ2-4; TRBD1 matches at 7 bases. Here the CDR3 reads CASSQDRVGNIQYF. DNA of the CDR3: TGTGCCAGCTCACAAGACAGGGTGGGAAACATTCAGTACTTC.